Listed below are T cell receptor beta chains from one sample, sequenced in a study of T cell changes during pregnancy in multiple sclerosis. The protocol was immunoSEQ multiplex PCR, while the TCRdb copy is restricted to in-frame clones and leaves out a portion. The table has over 30,000 clones, roughly 89% seen once; the top ten hold roughly 0.69%. Source: CD4+ T cells from peripheral blood mononuclear cells, taken in the second trimester of pregnancy. These receptors all stem from a female donor in good health, enrolled as a control in a pregnancy study. Both conserved end residues are part of each CDR3. A D gene is named only where the DNA matches it firmly. The size of a clone is reported for some rows only, either as once, few or many, or as a class for expanded clones.

once	TRBV7-2	-	TRBJ1-5	CASSAQGSNQPQHF	TGTGCCAGCAGCGCACAGGGAAGCAATCAGCCCCAGCATTTT
-	TRBV30	-	TRBJ1-4	CAWGQREKLFF	TGTGCCTGGGGGCAAAGGGAAAAACTGTTTTTT
-	TRBV7-9	-	TRBJ1-4	CASSPDEKLFF	TGTGCCAGCAGCCCGGATGAAAAACTGTTTTTT
-	TRBV9	TRBD2	TRBJ2-1	CASSVALGTSGGDEQFF	TGTGCCAGCAGCGTAGCTTTAGGGACTAGCGGGGGGGATGAGCAGTTCTTC
-	TRBV6-5	-	TRBJ1-2	CASSDRAGVTF	TGTGCCAGCAGTGACCGGGCAGGGGTCACCTTC
-	TRBV4-1	-	TRBJ1-2	CASGGGGHGYGYTF	TGCGCCAGCGGGGGCGGGGGTCATGGGTATGGCTACACCTTC
-	TRBV7-9	TRBD1	TRBJ1-2	CASRGQGTGGYTF	TGTGCCAGCAGAGGACAGGGAACGGGTGGCTACACCTTC
once	TRBV4-3	TRBD1	TRBJ2-2	CASSPRPQGDGTGELFF	TGCGCCAGCAGCCCGAGACCACAGGGGGACGGCACCGGGGAGCTGTTTTTT
-	TRBV28	-	TRBJ1-5	CASRAPRSGGAQHF	TGTGCCAGCAGAGCCCCACGTAGCGGTGGGGCCCAGCATTTT
once	TRBV27	-	TRBJ1-1	CASSLAGNTEAFF	TGTGCCAGCAGTTTAGCCGGGAACACTGAAGCTTTCTTT
once	TRBV5-1	TRBD2	TRBJ2-7	CASSLSTSGVYEQYF	TGCGCCAGCAGCCTATCGACTAGCGGGGTATACGAGCAGTACTTC
-	TRBV6-6	-	TRBJ1-1	CASRPAGGGTEAFF	TGTGCCAGCAGACCGGCAGGAGGAGGCACTGAAGCTTTCTTT
-	TRBV29-1	-	TRBJ2-3	CSVGGAGRDTQYF	TGCAGCGTAGGAGGGGCCGGTCGGGATACGCAGTATTTT
-	TRBV29-1	TRBD1	TRBJ2-2	CSVNRGHGELFF	TGCAGCGTAAACAGGGGACACGGGGAGCTGTTTTTT
-	TRBV29-1	-	TRBJ1-1	CSAHMNTEAFF	TGCAGCGCCCACATGAACACTGAAGCTTTCTTT
-	TRBV14	-	TRBJ1-6	CASSRGGSSPLHF	TGTGCCAGCAGCCGGGGGGGATCCTCACCCCTCCACTTT
-	TRBV9	-	TRBJ1-1	CASSVTPSVLNTEAFF	TGTGCCAGCAGCGTAACCCCCAGCGTATTGAACACTGAAGCTTTCTTT
-	TRBV18	-	TRBJ1-1	CASSPAAASFGFEAFF	TGTGCCAGCTCACCTGCCGCGGCCTCGTTTGGATTCGAAGCTTTCTTT
-	TRBV27	-	TRBJ1-2	CASSDRKSYGYTF	TGTGCCAGCTCAGACAGGAAATCGTATGGCTACACCTTC
-	TRBV5-4	TRBD1	TRBJ1-4	CASSLGQGIEKLFF	TGTGCCAGCAGCCTCGGACAGGGGATTGAAAAACTGTTTTTT
-	TRBV27	-	TRBJ2-1	CASSLRGVYNEQFF	TGTGCCAGCAGTTTACGCGGTGTCTACAATGAGCAGTTCTTC
-	TRBV19	-	TRBJ2-6	CATSYGGPSSSGANVLTF	TGTGCCACCTCATACGGGGGGCCATCCAGCTCTGGGGCCAACGTCCTGACTTTC
-	TRBV15	TRBD1	TRBJ1-2	CATSRAPGQGNYGYTF	TGTGCCACCAGCAGAGCCCCGGGACAGGGAAACTATGGCTACACCTTC
-	TRBV5-1	TRBD2	TRBJ2-7	CASSYTSGDEQYF	TGCGCCAGCAGCTATACTAGCGGGGACGAGCAGTACTTC
-	TRBV27	TRBD1	TRBJ2-4	CASSPTGVGIQYF	TGTGCCAGCAGTCCAACAGGGGTGGGCATTCAGTACTTC
-	TRBV6-6	-	TRBJ1-2	CASSSPYGYGYTF	TGTGCCAGCAGTTCCCCTTACGGGTATGGCTACACCTTC
-	TRBV19	-	TRBJ1-6	CASRPQGDSPLHF	TGTGCCAGCCGCCCGCAGGGTGACTCACCCCTCCACTTT
-	TRBV18	-	TRBJ1-6	CASSPLGRGYNSPLHF	TGTGCCAGCTCACCGTTGGGCAGGGGATATAATTCACCCCTCCACTTT
-	TRBV18	-	TRBJ1-5	CASSPRQNSNQPQHF	TGTGCCAGCTCCCCAAGACAGAATAGCAATCAGCCCCAGCATTTT
-	TRBV7-9	TRBD1	TRBJ1-2	CASSPGDRASYGYTF	TGTGCCAGCAGCCCCGGGGACAGGGCGTCCTATGGCTACACCTTC
-	TRBV7-9	-	TRBJ1-1	CASSFTGIEAFF	TGTGCCAGCAGCTTTACCGGGATTGAAGCTTTCTTT
-	TRBV29-1	-	TRBJ1-2	CSVDESRGGYTF	TGCAGCGTTGATGAATCACGAGGTGGCTACACCTTC
-	TRBV19	-	TRBJ1-1	CASTSFGGKAFF	TGTGCCAGCACGAGCTTCGGAGGGAAAGCTTTCTTT
-	TRBV19	TRBD1	TRBJ1-4	CASHEIGTATNEKLFF	TGTGCCAGCCATGAGATAGGGACAGCAACTAATGAAAAACTGTTTTTT
-	TRBV6-6	-	TRBJ2-3	CASTNRRLSTDTQYF	TGTGCCAGCACCAACAGGCGGCTAAGCACAGATACGCAGTATTTT
-	TRBV5-5	TRBD1	TRBJ1-2	CASSLVWTGGYGYTF	TGTGCCAGCAGCTTGGTTTGGACAGGGGGTTATGGCTACACCTTC
-	TRBV7-3	TRBD2	TRBJ2-3	CASSLTMSGGANTDTQYF	TGTGCCAGCAGCTTAACGATGAGCGGGGGGGCCAATACAGATACGCAGTATTTT
-	TRBV7-2	TRBD1	TRBJ1-4	CASRRQGSANEKLFF	TGTGCCAGCAGGAGACAGGGGAGCGCTAATGAAAAACTGTTTTTT
-	TRBV7-9	-	TRBJ2-2	CASSSRDTGELFF	TGTGCCAGCAGCTCTCGGGACACCGGGGAGCTGTTTTTT
-	TRBV7-2	-	TRBJ1-1	CASSTDGGTEAFF	TGTGCCAGCAGTACGGACGGAGGGACTGAAGCTTTCTTT
-	TRBV4-2	-	TRBJ1-3	CASSQDTGSRNTIYF	TGTGCCAGCAGCCAAGATACAGGGTCTAGGAACACCATATATTTT
-	TRBV18	-	TRBJ1-1	CASSPKGGQTEAFF	TGTGCCAGCTCACCAAAAGGGGGTCAGACTGAAGCTTTCTTT
-	TRBV5-1	-	TRBJ2-6	CASFPGHPSGANVLTF	TGCGCCAGCTTTCCAGGACACCCCTCTGGGGCCAACGTCCTGACTTTC
-	TRBV7-9	-	TRBJ1-1	CASSLLGVSRTEAFF	TGTGCCAGCAGCTTACTCGGGGTCTCGAGGACTGAAGCTTTCTTT
-	TRBV19	TRBD2	TRBJ2-3	CASTERGVTSTDTQYF	TGTGCCAGTACCGAGCGGGGCGTTACTAGCACAGATACGCAGTATTTT
-	TRBV13	TRBD1	TRBJ1-2	CASSLGAGGAYGYTF	TGTGCCAGCAGCTTAGGGGCAGGGGGCGCCTATGGCTACACCTTC
-	TRBV2	TRBD1	TRBJ1-5	CASRAVGTANQPQHF	TGTGCCAGCAGAGCAGTCGGGACAGCAAATCAGCCCCAGCATTTT
-	TRBV28	TRBD1	TRBJ2-7	CASSRQGVGGALEQYF	TGTGCCAGCAGTCGTCAGGGGGTAGGTGGAGCCCTCGAGCAGTACTTC
-	TRBV27	TRBD1	TRBJ2-7	CASSPWGRGREQYF	TGTGCCAGCAGTCCATGGGGCAGGGGGCGGGAGCAGTACTTC
once	TRBV5-1	TRBD1	TRBJ2-1	CASNREGGSSYNEQFF	TGCGCCAGCAACCGAGAAGGGGGCAGCTCCTACAATGAGCAGTTCTTC
few	TRBV7-9	TRBD1	TRBJ1-1	CASSYTGDTEAFF	TGTGCCAGCAGCTATACAGGGGACACTGAAGCTTTCTTT
-	TRBV19	TRBD1	TRBJ1-5	CASEDRAISNQPQHF	TGTGCCAGTGAGGACAGGGCTATCAGCAATCAGCCCCAGCATTTT
-	TRBV27	-	TRBJ1-2	CASSLNSGVGYTF	TGTGCCAGCAGTTTAAATTCAGGGGTTGGCTACACCTTC
-	TRBV6-6	TRBD2	TRBJ2-3	CASSNLAGGGDTQYF	TGTGCCAGCAGCAATCTAGCGGGGGGCGGGGATACGCAGTATTTT
-	TRBV4-2	TRBD2	TRBJ2-5	CASSRVSGGLETQYF	TGTGCCAGCAGCCGGGTTAGCGGGGGTCTGGAGACCCAGTACTTC
-	TRBV28	-	TRBJ2-5	CASSPPLGTQYF	TGTGCCAGCAGTCCTCCGCTAGGGACCCAGTACTTC
-	TRBV5-4	-	TRBJ2-7	CASSTGTEAYEQYF	TGTGCCAGCAGCACCGGGACTGAGGCCTACGAGCAGTACTTC
-	TRBV6-6	TRBD1	TRBJ1-1	CASSYQRGRVTEAFF	TGTGCCAGCAGTTACCAAAGGGGGCGGGTGACTGAAGCTTTCTTT
-	TRBV6-5	TRBD1	TRBJ1-2	CASSSLLTGGGGYTF	TGTGCCAGCAGTTCACTTCTGACAGGGGGAGGGGGCTACACCTTC